This TCR beta chain was found in a study of blood T cell repertoires in COVID-19 (TCRdb year 2020). Regarding the research as a whole: ImmuneRACE Cohort 3 recovered participants were defined by two consecutive negative NP/OP PCR tests, healthcare professional clearance, or symptom resolution. The collaborator samples originated in the United States, Italy and Spain and spanned the acute and convalescent phases of COVID-19. The material from the prospective study consisted of cDNA or gDNA derived from T cells, B-cell-depleted T cells, or PBMCs. Subjects who had been exposed to COVID-19, were actively infected with it, or had recovered from it provided the deeply sampled blood TCRbeta repertoires that made up the dataset. The repertoires were released in a freely available public database meant as a resource for research on the immune response to SARS-CoV-2. The samples were drawn from two sources: the first 160 participants of the ongoing ImmuneRACE study, and fewer than 1,500 subjects contributed by 6 global collaborators. Sample metadata almost always included a de-identified subject ID, COVID-19 status, age in years and sex. HLA class I and class II types, where available, came from metadata supplied by the sample provider rather than from assay-based typing.

Study-level results and caveats: The quantity of clinical and demographic metadata differed by source and by participant and was supplied without curation.

Of note for this clone: Its target antigen remains unknown. No much larger clone exists at a distance of one base, and base qualities are not known.

The germline V gene specifies SGHRS as CDR1 and YFSETQ as CDR2. Trimming takes 0 bases from V and 4 bases from J, and the germline ends sit 13 bases apart. The CDR3 goes from the cysteine to the phenylalanine over 15 residues. Only the CDR3 DNA is retained, 45 bases long and in frame from the first base. Participants in the prospective study were aged about 18 to 90 years, lived in 24 United States geographic areas, and enrolled through a virtual design. Cohort assignment in the prospective study relied on participant-reported clinical history from a screening survey and a study questionnaire. In the prospective study, whole blood, serum and a nasopharyngeal or oropharyngeal swab were collected from each participant by mobile phlebotomists. Over an approximately 2-month period, participants in the prospective study had the option of providing additional blood draws and questionnaires. Prospective study blood samples were shipped either frozen or at room temperature before DNA extraction.

The immunoSEQ Assay, a bias-controlled multiplex PCR, was used to amplify TCRbeta CDR3 regions from genomic DNA. Per the authors' processing: The number of nucleated cells in each sample was estimated from the amplification of reference gene primers within the assay. To quantify the absolute abundance of each unique TCRbeta CDR3 rearrangement, sequence reads were collapsed and filtered. For each sample, productive Simpson clonality was calculated as the square root of Simpson's diversity index across productive rearrangements. As stored in TCRdb, this immuneACCESS dataset retains in-frame rearrangements with V and J assigned. A fraction of the clones does not appear; measured against another copy, unresolved V genes explain less than half of the discrepancy, and the remainder lacks a known reason. The V and J calls and clone size were taken over from that table, and D and trimming were inferred from the DNA. The sample has fewer than 250,000 clones on record, roughly nine tenths of them singletons. The ten largest account for approximately 23% of the sample.

The origin of this receptor is a woman aged 40 to 50 in a cohort exposed to, infected with or recovered from COVID-19 (not recorded which). The chain joins TRBV5-1 to TRBJ1-2, with a tentative D gene TRBD1 over 6 matching bases. The sequenced sample consisted of PBMCs or T cells enriched from blood (not recorded which). The CDR3 corresponds to CASSLGWQGTYGYTF. The bases are TGCGCCAGCAGCTTGGGGTGGCAGGGGACCTATGGCTACACCTTC.